Below are 7 T cell receptor beta chains sequenced from a single sample in a study of cytomegalovirus exposure and HLA in healthy donors. PCR used 60 Vbeta primers and 13 Jbeta primers. Produced via immunoSEQ multiplex PCR; TCRdb's table is partial and in-frame only. Altogether roughly 150,000 clones are present, around 80% being singletons, with the ten largest covering over 2%. The sequenced sample consisted of PBMCs. Receptors originate from a young man in good health and CMV-seronegative.

This clone was counted once. The chain links TRBV5-1 to TRBJ1-2, with 11 bases fitting TRBD1. J gave up 6 bases and V 4 bases, and 2 bases lay outside the gene matches. The CDR3 has 13 amino acids. Germline V gene data show CDR1 as SGHRS and CDR2 as YFSETQ. CDR3 protein: CASSQGQGDGYTF. Written as DNA, the CDR3 is TGCGCCAGCAGCCAGGGACAGGGGGATGGCTACACCTTC.

The V gene is TRBV6-6, the J gene TRBJ1-4; TRBD1 might be the D (5 bases). V lost 8 bases and J lost 3, with 13 bases in between. The germline V gene encodes CDR1 MNHNY and CDR2 SVGAGI (reference sequence). The CDR3 is 14 amino acids. DNA for the CDR3: TGTGCCAGCTCTTGGGGCAGGGCTAATGAAAAACTGTTTTTT. The encoded protein is CASSWGRANEKLFF.

The chain carries TRBV6-6 and TRBJ1-1, with TRBD1 identical over 9 bases. The junction had 5 bases not matched to a gene; V was cut back by 3 bases and J by 6 bases. This CDR3 is 14 amino acids long. Per germline, CDR1 MNHNY and CDR2 SVGAGI (reference sequence). Here the CDR3 DNA reads TGTGCCAGCAGTTATTGGGACAGGGAGGCTGAAGCTTTCTTT. Amino acid sequence: CASSYWDREAEAFF.

The chain is built from TRBV4-1 and TRBJ2-3, with D hard to call. Trimming pared 0 bases from V and 0 bases from J, leaving 19 bases between. CDR1 and CDR2 from the germline V gene are MGHRA and YSYEKL. The length of the CDR3 is 19 residues. For the CDR3, the DNA is TGCGCCAGCAGCCAAGAAGTGGTTAGGTCGGAGTTGAGCACAGATACGCAGTATTTT. It encodes CASSQEVVRSELSTDTQYF.

J is TRBJ1-5 and V is TRBV28; a possible D gene is TRBD1 (6 bases). Germline V gene data show CDR1 as MDHEN and CDR2 as SYDVKM. V lost 5 bases and J 7 bases, leaving 15 bases between the germline ends. The CDR3 sequence is 14 residues long. The DNA for the CDR3 is TGTGCCAGCAGTCCCCAGGGGCGCGGGCAGCCCCAGCATTTT. Protein: CASSPQGRGQPQHF.

The V call is TRBV5-4, the J call TRBJ2-1; 11 nucleotides match TRBD2. This CDR3 is built from 15 residues. From germline, CDR1 is SGHNT and CDR2 YYREEE (reference sequence). J was trimmed by 4 bases and V by 0 bases; bases with no gene match: 0. The CDR3 loop reads CASSLGLAGYNEQFF. CDR3 DNA: TGTGCCAGCAGCTTGGGACTAGCGGGGTACAATGAGCAGTTCTTC.

The chain links TRBV29-1 to TRBJ2-5, with D possibly TRBD2 on 7 matching bases. Germline CDR1 is SQVTM and CDR2 is ANQGSEA. The CDR3 has 14 amino acids. V lost 6 bases to trimming and J lost 3 bases, with 17 bases between them. Here the CDR3 reads CSVNGGRGKETQYF. The CDR3 region has the DNA TGCAGCGTCAATGGGGGGAGGGGGAAAGAGACCCAGTACTTC.